Shown below are 14 T cell receptor beta chains from a single sample sequenced in a study of TIL therapy for anti-PD-1-resistant metastatic lung cancer. The libraries were made with immunoSEQ v3. Profiling relied on immunoSEQ multiplex PCR, and the TCRdb table lists in-frame clones only, not all of them. This repertoire shows fewer than 65,000 clones, approximately 75% found once; its top ten account for roughly 3%. Documented time point: pre-treatment sample, taken before nivolumab and TIL therapy. Sequencing used blood, obtained at baseline. The receptors were sampled from a person between 30 and 79 years old with non-small cell lung cancer.

The V and J genes are TRBV28 and TRBJ2-6; D not resolved. Trimming removed 8 bases at V and 2 bases at J, with 10 bases between. Germline CDR1 reads MDHEN; CDR2 reads SYDVKM. The CDR3 runs 14 residues. The CDR3 DNA follows: TGTGCCAGCCAGAGGTCGGCTGGGGCCAACGTCCTGACTTTC. This encodes CASQRSAGANVLTF.

The chain recombines TRBV7-9 with TRBJ2-2, with TRBD1 matching 9 bases. Germline V lookup: CDR1 SEHNR, CDR2 FQNEAQ (reference sequence). The J segment lost 5 bases and the V segment lost 0 bases, leaving 4 bases of the junction unmatched. The CDR3 consists of 16 residues. The CDR3 bases are TGTGCCAGCAGCTTAGCCCAGACAGGGGGGACCGGGGAGCTGTTTTTT. This gives the protein CASSLAQTGGTGELFF.

The rearrangement joins TRBV6-5 to TRBJ2-5, with D unresolved. V lost 2 bases and J 2 bases, leaving 12 bases between the germline ends. The length of the CDR3 is 15 residues. Germline V gene lookup returns CDR1 MNHEY and CDR2 SVGAGI. Here the CDR3 reads CASSYQDGYQETQYF. The DNA of the CDR3 is TGTGCCAGCAGTTACCAGGACGGGTATCAAGAGACCCAGTACTTC.

This clone came up a few times. The chain links TRBV6-2 or TRBV6-3 to TRBJ1-1, with 12 bases lining up with TRBD1. V lost 4 bases to trimming and J lost 5 bases; unmatched junction nucleotides: 5. The CDR3 is made up of 15 amino acids. Looked up from germline, CDR1 is MNHEY and CDR2 is SVGEGT. CDR3 sequence: CASSSGQGARTEAFF. As DNA, the CDR3 is TGTGCCAGCAGTTCGGGACAGGGGGCAAGGACTGAAGCTTTCTTT.

The CDR3 sequence: CASSLTGERKLFF. In DNA form, the CDR3 reads TGTGCCAGTAGTTTGACAGGGGAGAGAAAACTGTTTTTT. The chain recombines TRBV19 with TRBJ1-4; TRBD1 matches at 8 bases. Germline V gene sequence: CDR1 LNHDA, CDR2 SQIVND (reference sequence). CDR3 length: 13 residues. J lost 10 bases, V lost 5 bases, and 6 bases had no gene match.

The V call is TRBV10-1, the J call TRBJ2-3, with D hard to call. CDR1 and CDR2 from the germline V gene are WNHNN and SYGVQD (reference sequence). CDR3 length: 14 residues. V lost 3 bases and J 6 bases, leaving 13 bases between the germline ends. Written as DNA, the CDR3 is TGCGCCAGCAGTGATAAGGCTACTGGGGATACGCAGTATTTT. Translated: CASSDKATGDTQYF.

The chain recombines TRBV30 with TRBJ2-3, with D possibly TRBD2 on 5 matching bases. Per germline, CDR1 GTSNPN and CDR2 SVGIG (reference sequence). The CDR3 extends over 12 amino acids. V was trimmed by 0 bases and J by 9 bases, leaving 10 bases between them. CDR3 sequence (DNA): TGTGCCTGGAGTGTTTCGGGGTCCACGCAGTATTTT. Translating it yields CAWSVSGSTQYF.

The V gene is TRBV28, the J gene TRBJ2-2; D uncertain. CDR1 is MDHEN and CDR2 is SYDVKM in the germline V gene. V lost 1 base to trimming and J lost 7 bases, with 16 bases between them. The length of the CDR3 is 16 residues. The chain's CDR3 is CASSLSALWQDGELFF. CDR3 DNA sequence: TGTGCCAGCAGTTTATCGGCTCTTTGGCAGGACGGGGAGCTGTTTTTT.

In this sample, this clone turned up a few times. The rearrangement links TRBV27 to TRBJ1-2; D perhaps matches TRBD1 (5 bases). The CDR3 runs to 13 residues. Germline CDR1 reads MNHEY; CDR2 reads SMNVEV (reference sequence). Trimming removed 3 bases at V and 6 bases at J, with 11 bases between. The CDR3 region has the DNA TGTGCCAGCAGTTTTGCCTCGGGGGATGGCTACACCTTC. It yields the protein CASSFASGDGYTF.

This rearrangement joins TRBV9 to TRBJ2-7; D possibly corresponds to TRBD2 (6 bases). V was clipped by 0 bases and J by 0 bases, with 10 bases between them. This CDR3 spans 15 amino acids. Germline V CDR1 and CDR2: SGDLS, YYNGEE. CDR3 region: CASSVGLANSYEQYF. DNA for the CDR3: TGTGCCAGCAGCGTAGGTCTAGCGAACTCCTACGAGCAGTACTTC.

The rearrangement joins TRBV9 to TRBJ2-6, with 9 bases lining up with TRBD1. Germline V gene lookup returns CDR1 SGDLS and CDR2 YYNGEE. The J segment lost 0 bases and the V segment lost 2 bases, leaving 6 bases of the junction unmatched. The CDR3 has 18 residues. The DNA for the CDR3 is TGTGCCAGCAGCGTTAGGGGACAGGGTAACTCTGGGGCCAACGTCCTGACTTTC. It yields the protein CASSVRGQGNSGANVLTF.

The chain recombines TRBV19 with TRBJ1-3, with D possibly matching TRBD1 (6 bases). Trimming pared 5 bases from V and 0 bases from J, leaving 14 bases between. The CDR3 runs 16 residues. CDR1 and CDR2 (germline): LNHDA, SQIVND (reference sequence). In nucleotides, the CDR3 is TGTGCCAGTAGTGGACGGGACACCCTCTCTGGAAACACCATATATTTT. It specifies CASSGRDTLSGNTIYF.

The chain recombines TRBV4-1 with TRBJ2-1; 13 bases agree with TRBD2. This CDR3 region has 17 residues. Per the germline V gene, CDR1 is MGHRA and CDR2 is YSYEKL. V gave up 2 bases and J gave up 4 bases; unmatched junction bases: 5. The CDR3 loop is CASSQRLAGGPYNEQFF. CDR3 nucleotide sequence: TGCGCCAGCAGCCAAAGACTAGCGGGAGGACCTTACAATGAGCAGTTCTTC.

V usage is TRBV7-2 and J usage is TRBJ1-3; D uncertain. V was trimmed by 5 bases and J by 5 bases, leaving 10 bases between them. The germline V gene encodes CDR1 SGHTA and CDR2 FQGNSA. This CDR3 has 13 residues. The DNA for the CDR3 is TGTGCCAGCAGCCCCGCCTCCCGAAACACCATATATTTT. Translation: CASSPASRNTIYF.